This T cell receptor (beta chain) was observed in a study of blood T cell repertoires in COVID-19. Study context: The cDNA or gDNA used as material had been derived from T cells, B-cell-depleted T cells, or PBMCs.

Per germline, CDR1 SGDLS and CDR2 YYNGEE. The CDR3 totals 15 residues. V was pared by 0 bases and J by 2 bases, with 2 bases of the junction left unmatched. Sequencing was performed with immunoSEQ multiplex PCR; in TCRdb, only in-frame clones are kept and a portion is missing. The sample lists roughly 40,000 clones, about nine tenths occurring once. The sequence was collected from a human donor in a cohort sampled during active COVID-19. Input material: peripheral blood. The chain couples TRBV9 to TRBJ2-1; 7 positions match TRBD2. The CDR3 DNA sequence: TGTGCCAGCAGCGTAGGGGCGGGGGCCTACAATGAGCAGTTCTTC. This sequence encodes CASSVGAGAYNEQFF.